Presented here are 23 T cell receptor beta chains from one specimen sequenced in a study of CD8 T cells in ankylosing spondylitis. In TCRdb, the 5' RACE reads were re-called with MiXCR into one record per CDR3 protein. The sample holds roughly 230,000 distinct CDR3 sequences, approximately 20% seen once. Sequenced material: blood, either unsorted or a sorted T cell fraction (not recorded which). The source is a male donor with ankylosing spondylitis or in good health (not recorded which).

This chain connects TRBV12-3 or TRBV12-4 to TRBJ1-2; possible D gene TRBD1, 6 bases. V was trimmed by 3 bases and J by 1 base, leaving 12 bases between them. This CDR3 is built from 15 residues. The CDR3: CASSFGDNNNYGYTF. The CDR3 nucleotides are TGTGCCAGCAGTTTTGGGGACAACAATAACTATGGCTACACCTTC.

The table lists this clonotype with a few counts. The chain is built from TRBV6-5 and TRBJ2-2, with a weak D call TRBD2 (5 bases). Between the trimmed V and J ends, which lost 2 bases and 1 base, there was a span of 11 bases. The CDR3 has 16 amino acids. Germline CDR1 reads MNHEY; CDR2 reads SVGAGI. In DNA form, the CDR3 reads TGTGCCAGCAGTTACGGGCTAGCACAGAACACCGGGGAGCTGTTTTTT. The encoded protein is CASSYGLAQNTGELFF.

This chain connects TRBV19 to TRBJ2-7; D is unclear. Germline V gene lookup returns CDR1 LNHDA and CDR2 SQIVND (reference sequence). The V gene lost 5 bases and the J gene lost 6 bases, with 11 bases spanning the gap. The CDR3 spans 12 residues. In DNA form, the CDR3 reads TGTGCCAGTAGTCCAGGAAACCGCGAGCAGTACTTC. Translated: CASSPGNREQYF. Variable domain in full (rest from reference TRBV19 and TRBJ2-7): DGGITQSPKYLFRKEGQNVTLSCEQNLNHDAMYWYRQDPGQGLRLIYYSQIVNDFQKGDIAEGYSVSREKKESFPLTVTSAQKNPTAFYLCASSPGNREQYFGPGTRLTVT.

The chain couples TRBV7-9 to TRBJ2-3; perhaps TRBD2 as D (5 bases). The germline V gene encodes CDR1 SEHNR and CDR2 FQNEAQ (reference sequence). There are 14 residues in the CDR3. Trimming took 4 bases from V and 0 from J, leaving 8 bases between them. CDR3 amino acids: CASSSWTSTDTQYF. The CDR3 DNA is TGTGCCAGCAGCTCCTGGACTAGCACAGATACGCAGTATTTT.

The chain combines TRBV5-1 with TRBJ2-2; D call uncertain. The germline V gene has CDR1 SGHRS and CDR2 YFSETQ. Trimming took off 6 bases at V and 6 bases at J, with 15 bases between the two ends. The CDR3 sequence is 14 residues long. CDR3: CASTLSWGSGELFF. The CDR3 region has the DNA TGCGCCAGCACCCTCTCGTGGGGTTCCGGGGAGCTGTTTTTT.

This clonotype was counted between two and nine times. J is TRBJ2-7 and V is TRBV25-1, with unresolved D. Looked up from germline, CDR1 is MGHDK and CDR2 is SYGVNS. Trimming took 5 bases from V and 5 from J, leaving 19 bases between them. CDR3 length: 15 amino acids. In nucleotides, the CDR3 is TGTGCCAGCAGTCCCCCGTATAGCTATTTCCACGAGCAGTACTTC. It is translated as CASSPPYSYFHEQYF.

This clonotype was seen a few times. The V call is TRBV11-1, the J call TRBJ2-1, with TRBD2 matching 16 bases. CDR3 length equals 21 residues. V shed 1 base and J 1 base; nucleotides not matched to a gene: 10. CDR1 is SGHAT and CDR2 is FQDESV in the germline V gene (reference sequence). The CDR3 DNA reads TGTGCCAGCAGCTTAGGGGGGACTAGCGGGAGGGATTTGAAATCCTACAATGAGCAGTTCTTC. It translates to CASSLGGTSGRDLKSYNEQFF.

This clonotype came up many times. The chain couples TRBV9 to TRBJ1-1; no clear D gene. CDR1 and CDR2 (germline): SGDLS, YYNGEE. Between the trimmed V and J ends, which lost 1 base and 5 bases, there was a span of 12 bases. The CDR3 is made up of 14 amino acids. The CDR3 DNA follows: TGTGCCAGCAGCGTACGGGGTTTTGGGACTGAAGCTTTCTTT. It yields the protein CASSVRGFGTEAFF.

This clonotype was seen a handful of times. V gene TRBV11-2 combines with J gene TRBJ2-5; D ambiguous. Trimming removed 4 bases at V and 5 bases at J, with 8 bases between. Per germline, CDR1 SGHAT and CDR2 FQNNGV. This CDR3 has 12 amino acids. CDR3: CASSSIFETQYF. The CDR3 bases are TGTGCCAGCAGCTCAATTTTCGAGACCCAGTACTTC.

Many counts were recorded for this clonotype. The chain combines TRBV5-1 with TRBJ1-1; D ambiguous. CDR1 is SGHRS, CDR2 YFSETQ, per germline. V was shortened by 1 base and J by 3 bases, with 19 bases between the two germline ends. This CDR3 region has 17 residues. CDR3 loop: CASSLNTEDPSDTEAFF. The CDR3 DNA sequence: TGCGCCAGCAGCTTGAACACGGAGGACCCGTCGGACACTGAAGCTTTCTTT.

V usage is TRBV15 and J usage is TRBJ2-3; D not certain. Trimming removed 0 bases at V and 2 bases at J, with 12 bases between. The CDR3 extends over 16 amino acids. Germline V lookup: CDR1 LNHNV, CDR2 YYDKDF (reference sequence). CDR3 region: CATSRDLRGPTDTQYF. The CDR3 coding sequence is TGTGCCACCAGCAGAGATCTAAGAGGACCCACAGATACGCAGTATTTT.

This chain uses TRBV5-6 with TRBJ2-7; TRBD1 matches at 8 bases. CDR3 length: 14 residues. The trim removed 2 bases at V and 6 bases at J, leaving 7 bases unmatched. Germline V gives CDR1 SGHDT, CDR2 YYEEEE. DNA of the CDR3: TGTGCCAGCAGCTTTGGGACAGGTGGGGGCGAGCAGTACTTC. It is translated as CASSFGTGGGEQYF.

The V gene is TRBV5-6, the J gene TRBJ2-5; TRBD2 matches 7 bases. The CDR3 is 15 residues long. Germline V gene data show CDR1 as SGHDT and CDR2 as YYEEEE. V dropped 4 bases and J dropped 5; count of bases not matched to a gene: 11. CDR3 nucleotide sequence: TGTGCCAGCAGCCTTGAGCGGGATCCGCGGGAGACCCAGTACTTC. It encodes CASSLERDPRETQYF.

The V call is TRBV13, the J call TRBJ2-3; 11 bases agree with TRBD2. This CDR3 contains 18 residues. Trimming cost V 7 bases and J 0 bases; bases outside gene matches: 12. Germline values: CDR1 PRHDT, CDR2 FYEKMQ (reference sequence). As DNA, the CDR3 is TGTGCCAGCACTCCAGATGGGACTAGCGGAGCTAGCACAGATACGCAGTATTTT. This gives the protein CASTPDGTSGASTDTQYF.

This clonotype was recorded many times. The chain carries TRBV5-1 and TRBJ2-1; weak D call: TRBD2 (5 bases). Germline values: CDR1 SGHRS, CDR2 YFSETQ. Trimming left V 0 bases short and J 4 bases short, with 11 bases between. The CDR3 runs 15 residues. For the CDR3, the DNA is TGCGCCAGCAGCTTGGAGAGGACGGGATACAATGAGCAGTTCTTC. Translating it yields CASSLERTGYNEQFF.

At least ten counts were recorded for this clonotype. V gene TRBV27 combines with J gene TRBJ2-7; TRBD2 matches 8 bases. V was pared by 5 bases and J by 0 bases, with 15 bases of the junction left unmatched. The CDR3 runs to 18 residues. Looked up from germline, CDR1 is MNHEY and CDR2 is SMNVEV (reference sequence). CDR3: CASSPPREGPPSSYEQYF. The CDR3 nucleotides read TGTGCCAGCAGTCCCCCTCGGGAGGGCCCTCCGAGCTCCTACGAGCAGTACTTC.

There are a few counts of this clonotype. The chain uses TRBV29-1 and TRBJ2-7, with 10 bases lining up with TRBD1. This CDR3 has 13 residues. The junction had 3 bases not matched to a gene; V was cut back by 6 bases and J by 1 base. Germline loops: CDR1 SQVTM, CDR2 ANQGSEA. CDR3 region: CSVRTGGSYEQYF. CDR3 nucleotides: TGCAGCGTCCGGACAGGGGGGTCCTACGAGCAGTACTTC.

A few counts support this clonotype. The rearrangement joins TRBV10-3 to TRBJ2-1, with 8 bases fitting TRBD2. The CDR3 spans 16 residues. From germline, CDR1 is ENHRY and CDR2 SYGVKD. With V trimmed by 6 bases and J by 4 bases, 11 bases remained unmatched. The CDR3 nucleotides are TGTGCCATCAGGGGATGGCCTAGCGGGCTTTACAATGAGCAGTTCTTC. It translates to CAIRGWPSGLYNEQFF.

This clonotype was recorded at least ten times. The chain combines TRBV20-1 with TRBJ2-6, with TRBD2 as a possible D gene (6 bases). CDR3 length equals 15 residues. Trimming left V 2 bases short and J 2 bases short, with 10 bases between. Germline V gene lookup returns CDR1 DFQATT and CDR2 SNEGSKA (reference sequence). CDR3 coding DNA: TGCAGTGCTAGACTGAGCGGGCCTGGGGCCAACGTCCTGACTTTC. Amino acid sequence: CSARLSGPGANVLTF.

The chain employs TRBV9 and TRBJ2-5, with TRBD2 matching over 7 bases. Germline V CDR1 and CDR2: SGDLS, YYNGEE. With 1 base clipped from V and 3 bases from J, the junction kept 9 bases outside the gene matches. The length of the CDR3 is 16 residues. The CDR3 reads CASSVSTGLAEETQYF. Here the CDR3 DNA reads TGTGCCAGCAGCGTAAGTACGGGGCTAGCGGAAGAGACCCAGTACTTC.

The sample holds many counts of this clonotype. V gene TRBV27 combines with J gene TRBJ2-5, with 14 bases that match TRBD2. V was clipped by 3 bases and J by 5 bases; unmatched bases: 2. This CDR3 comprises 15 residues. The germline V gene encodes CDR1 MNHEY and CDR2 SMNVEV (reference sequence). Here the CDR3 reads CASSLGLAGVETQYF. CDR3 DNA sequence: TGTGCCAGCAGTTTGGGACTAGCGGGAGTGGAGACCCAGTACTTC.

The V and J genes are TRBV9 and TRBJ2-5, with D perhaps TRBD1 or TRBD2 (6 bases each). Germline CDR1 reads SGDLS; CDR2 reads YYNGEE. Trimming shortened V by 2 bases and J by 1 base, and 12 bases separated the two germline ends. The length of the CDR3 is 15 residues. For the CDR3, the DNA is TGTGCCAGCAGCGTTGAGGGGGGCGGCCAAGAGACCCAGTACTTC. Translating it yields CASSVEGGGQETQYF.

The CDR3 region has the DNA TGTGCCAGCAGTTACTCGGAGACAGGGTGGACTGAAGCTTTCTTT. It encodes CASSYSETGWTEAFF. The chain is built from TRBV6-5 and TRBJ1-1; 7 bases match TRBD1. Germline-derived CDR1 and CDR2 are MNHEY and SVGAGI. The CDR3 has 15 amino acids. Unmatched junction bases numbered 6, after V lost 0 bases and J lost 5 bases.